The 19 T cell receptor beta chains presented below share a single source sample, sequenced in a study of shared clonotypes between healthy human individuals. Clones were read by immunoSEQ multiplex PCR, and TCRdb kept only the in-frame ones, dropping some. This sample has 550,000 to 850,000 clones, with under 80% found just once. The specimen was memory CD4+ T cells sorted from blood. Subset denoted: CD45RA-negative fraction. Receptor source: a woman in her twenties or thirties in good health.

The V and J genes are TRBV6-1 and TRBJ1-4; 7 nucleotides align to TRBD1. The CDR3 spans 16 residues. The germline gives CDR1 MNHNS, CDR2 SASEGT. V dropped 2 bases and J dropped 2; count of bases not matched to a gene: 5. The CDR3 DNA reads TGTGCCAGCAGTGAAAGGGGGCGCGGGACTAATGAAAAACTGTTTTTT. Its protein product is CASSERGRGTNEKLFF.

The chain joins TRBV2 to TRBJ2-5; no clear D gene. This CDR3 contains 14 residues. CDR1 is SNHLY, CDR2 FYNNEI, per germline. With 6 bases removed from V and 2 bases from J, the gap between germline ends came to 13 bases. DNA of the CDR3: TGTGCCAGCAGGAACGGCTGGGCTCAAGAGACCCAGTACTTC. It yields the protein CASRNGWAQETQYF.

The chain is built from TRBV4-1 and TRBJ2-2; 12 positions match TRBD2. This CDR3 has 18 residues. V trimming: 0 bases; J trimming: 4 bases; junction bases outside the gene matches: 6. Germline-derived CDR1 and CDR2 are MGHRA and YSYEKL. The CDR3 is CASSQDRASGRATGELFF. DNA for the CDR3: TGCGCCAGCAGCCAAGATAGAGCTAGCGGGAGGGCCACCGGGGAGCTGTTTTTT.

A note on this clone: A much larger clone lies a single base off, so this may be a read error. The chain links TRBV29-1 to TRBJ2-3; perhaps TRBD2 as D (5 bases). Germline loops: CDR1 SQVTM, CDR2 ANQGSEA. V dropped 3 bases and J dropped 3 bases, with 28 bases sitting between them. This CDR3 is 19 amino acids long. The chain's CDR3 is CSVDAPPEGSGLWTDTQYF. CDR3 sequence (DNA): TGCAGCGTTGATGCCCCCCCTGAGGGATCGGGTCTTTGGACAGATACGCAGTATTTT.

The rearrangement uses TRBV14 and TRBJ2-7; 13 bases fit TRBD2. Trimming at V came to 5 bases and at J to 3 bases, leaving 1 base not matched to a gene. Germline-derived CDR1 and CDR2 are SGHDN and FVKESK. The CDR3 extends over 14 amino acids. In DNA form, the CDR3 reads TGTGCCAGCAGCTGGACTAGCGGGAGCTACGAGCAGTACTTC. This sequence encodes CASSWTSGSYEQYF.

The gene calls are TRBV19 and TRBJ1-3; TRBD1 agrees at 8 bases. Trimming cost V 4 bases and J 4 bases; bases outside gene matches: 6. The CDR3 is 15 amino acids. Germline loops: CDR1 LNHDA, CDR2 SQIVND (reference sequence). CDR3 coding DNA: TGTGCCAGTAGTAGAGGGACAGGTCCAGGAAACACCATATATTTT. Amino acid sequence: CASSRGTGPGNTIYF.

A remark on this clone: This sample also contains other DNA sequences that code for the same CDR3. The chain combines TRBV19 with TRBJ1-1; D not resolved. V lost 1 base to trimming and J lost 0 bases, with 3 bases between them. The V gene's germline CDR1 is LNHDA and CDR2 SQIVND (reference sequence). This CDR3 contains 13 residues. CDR3: CASSIVLNTEAFF. The DNA for the CDR3 is TGTGCCAGTAGTATAGTACTGAACACTGAAGCTTTCTTT.

The chain uses TRBV18 and TRBJ1-2; 7 bases are a match to TRBD1. The V gene end was trimmed by 4 bases and the J gene end by 4 bases; junction bases not matched to a gene: 3. CDR3 length equals 13 residues. Germline CDR1 reads KGHSH; CDR2 reads LQKENI. CDR3 region: CASSLDRSYGYTF. The CDR3 DNA is TGTGCCAGCTCACTGGACAGGTCCTATGGCTACACCTTC.

The chain combines TRBV29-1 with TRBJ1-2; 8 bases align to TRBD1. The CDR3 is 12 amino acids. CDR1 and CDR2 from the germline V gene are SQVTM and ANQGSEA. Losses at the gene ends were 5 bases for V and 3 bases for J; bases not matched to a gene: 2. CDR3 in DNA: TGCAGCGTTTCGGGACAGGACTATGGCTACACCTTC. It yields the protein CSVSGQDYGYTF.

CDR3 sequence (DNA): TGTGCCAGCAGTTTTAGGGTGCGGAACACTGAAGCTTTCTTT. It codes for CASSFRVRNTEAFF. The chain couples TRBV28 to TRBJ1-1, with unresolved D. In germline, CDR1 is MDHEN, CDR2 SYDVKM. The CDR3 covers 14 residues. V lost 3 bases, J lost 1 base, and 9 bases lay in between.

This clone appeared once. The chain recombines TRBV28 with TRBJ1-1; D not resolved. The CDR3 covers 13 residues. Trimming took 7 bases from V and 3 from J, leaving 12 bases between them. Germline loops: CDR1 MDHEN, CDR2 SYDVKM. The CDR3 region is CASMGSLYTEAFF. The CDR3 DNA is TGTGCCAGCATGGGGAGTCTATACACTGAAGCTTTCTTT. The entire variable domain, with the rest obtained from reference TRBV28 and TRBJ1-1, is as follows: DVKVTQSSRYLVKRTGEKVFLECVQDMDHENMFWYRQDPGLGLRLIYFSYDVKMKEKGDIPEGYSVSREKKERFSLILESASTNQTSMYLCASMGSLYTEAFFGQGTRLTVV.

A single count supports this clone. The CDR3 DNA reads as TGCAGCGCCGCACTGGGACGGGGTGACACTGAAGCTTTCTTT. Its protein is CSAALGRGDTEAFF. The V gene is TRBV29-1, the J gene TRBJ1-1; a weak D match, TRBD1 (5 bases). V was cut by 7 bases and J by 3 bases, with 18 bases left in between. The CDR3 has 14 amino acids. Germline V gene data show CDR1 as SQVTM and CDR2 as ANQGSEA.

The chain uses TRBV5-1 and TRBJ2-2; the match to TRBD1 covers 7 bases. Trimming took 2 bases from V and 2 from J; bases not matched to a gene: 6. The germline CDR1 and CDR2 sequences are SGHRS and YFSETQ. The CDR3 spans 16 residues. This chain's CDR3 is CASSLRQGGNTGELFF. CDR3 bases: TGCGCCAGCAGCTTACGACAGGGTGGTAACACCGGGGAGCTGTTTTTT.

The V and J genes are TRBV14 and TRBJ1-1; the D is unclear. Trimming took 4 bases from V and 6 from J, leaving 15 bases between them. Germline lookup yields CDR1 SGHDN and CDR2 FVKESK. The CDR3 runs 14 residues. The CDR3 DNA is TGTGCCAGCAGCCCACGGGCCGCGGCTTCTGAAGCTTTCTTT. This encodes CASSPRAAASEAFF.

The chain joins TRBV19 to TRBJ1-5; D possibly corresponds to TRBD1 (5 bases). The CDR3 consists of 14 residues. Germline V gene sequence: CDR1 LNHDA, CDR2 SQIVND (reference sequence). V dropped 2 bases and J dropped 6 bases, with 11 bases sitting between them. In nucleotides, the CDR3 is TGTGCCAGTAGTATAATCGAGGGGTTTCAGCCCCAGCATTTT. Residues: CASSIIEGFQPQHF. The full variable domain, rest sourced from reference TRBV19 and TRBJ1-5, is DGGITQSPKYLFRKEGQNVTLSCEQNLNHDAMYWYRQDPGQGLRLIYYSQIVNDFQKGDIAEGYSVSREKKESFPLTVTSAQKNPTAFYLCASSIIEGFQPQHFGDGTRLSIL.

V gene TRBV28 combines with J gene TRBJ1-5; D remains unclear. CDR1 and CDR2 from the germline V gene are MDHEN and SYDVKM. The CDR3 runs to 13 residues. Trimming stripped 6 bases from V and 1 base from J, with 7 bases between. CDR3 coding DNA: TGTGCCAGCAGGCCTGCCAGCAATCAGCCCCAGCATTTT. As protein: CASRPASNQPQHF.

This chain links TRBV7-6 with TRBJ2-5, with D possibly TRBD2 on 6 matching bases. There are 16 residues in the CDR3. The V end lost 5 bases, the J end lost 5 bases, and 21 bases lay between the germline ends. CDR1 is SGHVS and CDR2 is FNYEAQ in the germline V gene. CDR3 DNA: TGTGCCAGCAGCACCCGGGGAGGCGCCCCTGCCGAGACCCAGTACTTC. Amino acids: CASSTRGGAPAETQYF.

J is TRBJ2-1 and V is TRBV28, with D perhaps TRBD2 (6 bases). This CDR3 has 14 residues. V was clipped by 5 bases and J by 9 bases, with 17 bases between them. CDR1 is MDHEN and CDR2 is SYDVKM in the germline V gene. This CDR3 is CASSASVTLPEQFF. In DNA form, the CDR3 reads TGTGCCAGCAGTGCTAGCGTTACCTTGCCTGAGCAGTTCTTC.

This chain links TRBV5-1 with TRBJ2-1, with 9 bases that match TRBD1. The junction had 8 bases not matched to a gene; V was cut back by 3 bases and J by 4 bases. The CDR3 sequence is 16 residues long. The V gene's germline CDR1 is SGHRS and CDR2 YFSETQ. The CDR3 reads CASSSQPTGGYNEQFF. For the CDR3, the DNA is TGCGCCAGCAGCTCCCAGCCGACAGGGGGGTACAATGAGCAGTTCTTC.